These 26 T cell receptor beta chains were all obtained from the same sample, sequenced in a study of identical twins (dated by TCRdb to the mid-2010s). The library was built by means of 5' RACE. The sample was run on an Illumina HiSeq 2000. TCRdb itself trimmed the public reads at Q25 with fastp, ran MiXCR and retained productive beta chains. Rows are combined by CDR3 protein, so each entry shows the most common genes and DNA. The sample profile shows hundreds of thousands of distinct CDR3 sequences; roughly 7% of them were found once. The ten top clones hold about 3.6% of the sample. These sequences were also reported in another study, on yellow fever vaccine responses in identical twins.

Sequencing was carried out using memory (CD45RO+) T cells sorted from blood. What this sample's cell subset or site label stands for: CD45RO+ enriched T cells. The receptors originated from a woman under 30 in good health.

This chain connects TRBV7-9 to TRBJ2-3, with D unresolved. Germline CDR1 is SEHNR and CDR2 is FQNEAQ (reference sequence). Trimming removed 4 bases at V and 0 bases at J, with 11 bases between. CDR3 size: 15 residues. CDR3 in amino acids: CASSYLGSSTDTQYF. Here the CDR3 DNA reads TGTGCCAGCAGCTATCTGGGTTCTAGCACAGATACGCAGTATTTT.

This clonotype was counted at least ten times. This chain joins TRBV12-3 or TRBV12-4 and TRBJ2-3; 8 bases agree with TRBD1. The trim removed 5 bases at V and 8 bases at J, leaving 9 bases unmatched. The CDR3 loop spans 14 amino acids. The CDR3 coding sequence is TGTGCCAGCAGTCTCGACAGGGGTAGGGGTACGCAGTATTTT. As protein: CASSLDRGRGTQYF.

The chain uses TRBV3-1 and TRBJ1-1; 7 bases map to TRBD1. Trimming removed 1 base from V and 10 bases from J; junction bases left unmatched: 9. Germline CDR1 LGHDT, CDR2 YNNKEL (reference sequence). The CDR3 extends over 14 amino acids. CDR3 amino acids: CASSQGQGRVGAFF. The DNA for the CDR3 is TGTGCCAGCAGCCAAGGACAGGGCCGAGTCGGAGCTTTCTTT.

J is TRBJ1-3 and V is TRBV20-1; D gene unclear. In germline, CDR1 is DFQATT, CDR2 SNEGSKA (reference sequence). V was clipped by 6 bases and J by 3 bases, with 6 bases between them. The CDR3 has 11 amino acids. The CDR3: CSAALGNTIYF. The DNA for the CDR3 is TGCAGTGCAGCGCTTGGAAACACCATATATTTT.

This clonotype was found many times. This chain connects TRBV5-1 to TRBJ2-1; D might be TRBD2 (5 bases). The CDR3 extends over 15 amino acids. Trimming left V 2 bases short and J 0 bases short, with 9 bases between. Per the germline V gene, CDR1 is SGHRS and CDR2 is YFSETQ. Written as DNA, the CDR3 is TGCGCCAGCAGCTTCAGCGGACCCTCCTACAATGAGCAGTTCTTC. This codes for CASSFSGPSYNEQFF.

This clonotype turned up a few times. The chain has TRBV10-3 and TRBJ2-1; 8 bases line up with TRBD2. Germline V CDR1 and CDR2: ENHRY, SYGVKD. Germline trimming cut 4 bases from V and 3 bases from J; bases unmatched to any gene: 11. The CDR3 covers 17 residues. This chain's CDR3 is CAISGPSRGGNYNEQFF. DNA for the CDR3: TGTGCCATCAGTGGACCCTCCCGGGGGGGAAACTACAATGAGCAGTTCTTC.

This clonotype showed up many times. The genes are TRBV7-2 and TRBJ2-2; 7 bases line up with TRBD2. V was pared by 3 bases and J by 5 bases, with 3 bases of the junction left unmatched. Per the germline V gene, CDR1 is SGHTA and CDR2 is FQGNSA. The CDR3 is 14 residues long. The CDR3 reads CASSFQAGTGELFF. Written as DNA, the CDR3 is TGTGCCAGCAGCTTTCAAGCGGGGACCGGGGAGCTGTTTTTT. The full variable domain, in which reference TRBV7-2 and TRBJ2-2 provide the parts outside the CDR3, is GAGVSQSPSNKVTEKGKDVELRCDPISGHTALYWYRQSLGQGLEFLIYFQGNSAPDKSGLPSDRFSAERTGGSVSTLTIQRTQQEDSAVYLCASSFQAGTGELFFGEGSRLTVL.

The chain uses TRBV5-1 and TRBJ1-1, with 11 positions matching TRBD1. This CDR3 region has 16 residues. Germline assignment: CDR1 SGHRS and CDR2 YFSETQ. The J segment lost 0 bases and the V segment lost 0 bases, leaving 1 base of the junction unmatched. CDR3 bases: TGCGCCAGCAGCTTGGGGACAGGGGGCCTGAACACTGAAGCTTTCTTT. This gives the protein CASSLGTGGLNTEAFF. Full variable domain (outside the CDR3, taken from reference TRBV5-1 and TRBJ1-1): KAGVTQTPRYLIKTRGQQVTLSCSPISGHRSVSWYQQTPGQGLQFLFEYFSETQRNKGNFPGRFSGRQFSNSRSEMNVSTLELGDSALYLCASSLGTGGLNTEAFFGQGTRLTVV.

This clonotype was recorded many times. The J gene is TRBJ2-7, the V gene TRBV28; 10 nucleotides agree with TRBD1. Germline V CDR1 and CDR2: MDHEN, SYDVKM. J was trimmed by 2 bases and V by 2 bases; bases with no gene match: 3. This CDR3 region has 15 residues. CDR3 residues: CASSLRQGATYEQYF. For the CDR3, the DNA is TGTGCCAGCAGTTTACGACAGGGGGCCACCTACGAGCAGTACTTC.

In this sample, this clonotype turned up many times. J is TRBJ2-1 and V is TRBV4-1; 10 nucleotides match TRBD2. The germline V gene encodes CDR1 MGHRA and CDR2 YSYEKL. The CDR3 spans 16 residues. After removal of 5 bases from V and 4 bases from J, the junction contained 8 bases not matched to a gene. CDR3: CASSSPAGGGYNEQFF. CDR3 sequence (DNA): TGCGCCAGCAGCTCACCAGCGGGAGGGGGATACAATGAGCAGTTCTTC.

This clonotype was found a few times. The V gene is TRBV20-1, the J gene TRBJ2-5; TRBD2 matches 13 bases. V gave up 3 bases and J gave up 2 bases; unmatched junction bases: 6. CDR1 is DFQATT, CDR2 SNEGSKA, per germline (reference sequence). CDR3 length equals 16 residues. CDR3 nucleotides: TGCAGTGCTAGCGTACTAGCGGGAGGGGGGCAAGAGACCCAGTACTTC. It yields the protein CSASVLAGGGQETQYF.

The sample holds many counts of this clonotype. CDR3 sequence: CASSSGQGSIYGYTF. CDR3 in DNA: TGCGCCAGCAGCTCCGGACAGGGAAGCATCTATGGCTACACCTTC. V is TRBV5-1 and J is TRBJ1-2; 8 bases agree with TRBD1. Trimming removed 3 bases from V and 4 bases from J; junction bases left unmatched: 8. The CDR3 consists of 15 residues. CDR1 is SGHRS and CDR2 is YFSETQ in the germline V gene.

In the case of this clonotype: A much larger clone differs from this one at a single base, so this may be a read error. The CDR3 bases are TGTGCCAGCAGCTCACGGCTGTACACAGATACGCATTATTTT. Protein sequence: CASSSRLYTDTHYF. This chain joins TRBV3-1 and TRBJ2-3; D uncertain. The CDR3 totals 14 residues. The V gene's germline CDR1 is LGHDT and CDR2 YNNKEL (reference sequence).

This clonotype was recorded at least ten times. One end of the junction fails to match germline, which may point to a read error. The V and J genes are TRBV5-1 and TRBJ1-6; the D is unclear. This CDR3 has 16 amino acids. Germline CDR1 reads SGHRS; CDR2 reads YFSETQ. As DNA, the CDR3 is TGCGCCAGCAGATTGGACCCAGGCTCCTATAATTCACCCCTCCACTTT. This codes for CASRLDPGSYNSPLHF.

This sequence joins TRBV5-6 and TRBJ1-5; D is unresolved. V dropped 0 bases and J dropped 10 bases, with 11 bases sitting between them. From germline, CDR1 is SGHDT and CDR2 YYEEEE. The CDR3 runs to 13 residues. The CDR3 DNA reads as TGTGCCAGCAGCTTGGGGGTAGGAGGCCCCCAGCATTTT. Translated: CASSLGVGGPQHF.

There are many counts of this clonotype. The chain has TRBV5-1 and TRBJ2-7; TRBD1 matches 7 bases. Germline lookup yields CDR1 SGHRS and CDR2 YFSETQ. The J segment lost 0 bases and the V segment lost 5 bases, leaving 2 bases of the junction unmatched. This CDR3 region has 13 residues. CDR3 bases: TGCGCCAGCAGAGGGGGCCTCTCCTACGAGCAGTACGTC. Translating gives CASRGGLSYEQYV.

This clonotype has just one count. This chain connects TRBV5-1 to TRBJ1-1; 7 bases are a match to TRBD1. V was clipped by 5 bases and J by 1 base; unmatched bases: 5. This CDR3 has 14 amino acids. CDR1 is SGHRS and CDR2 is YFSETQ in the germline V gene. CDR3 amino acids: CASRAGTENTEAFF. CDR3 DNA sequence: TGCGCCAGCAGAGCTGGGACAGAGAACACTGAAGCTTTCTTT.

This clonotype was recorded a few times. This chain links TRBV2 with TRBJ2-1; 9 nucleotides align to TRBD2. J gave up 7 bases and V 6 bases, and 10 bases lay outside the gene matches. The CDR3 runs to 15 residues. The germline CDR1 and CDR2 sequences are SNHLY and FYNNEI. CDR3 region: CASRLAGDRWNEQFF. In DNA, the CDR3 is TGTGCCAGCAGGTTAGCGGGAGACCGGTGGAATGAGCAGTTCTTC.

Only a few counts were recorded for this clonotype. The chain links TRBV2 to TRBJ1-1; TRBD1 matches at 7 bases. The CDR3 has 14 amino acids. V lost 6 bases and J lost 4; bases outside the gene matches: 8. Germline lookup yields CDR1 SNHLY and CDR2 FYNNEI. CDR3: CASRDDRAVTEAFF. The CDR3 nucleotides are TGTGCCAGCAGGGATGACAGGGCGGTCACTGAAGCTTTCTTT.

This clonotype was counted a few times. The chain combines TRBV3-1 with TRBJ1-1; tentatively, D is TRBD1 (5 bases). The length of the CDR3 is 14 residues. Germline V lookup: CDR1 LGHDT, CDR2 YNNKEL (reference sequence). Trimming removed 4 bases at V and 0 bases at J, with 9 bases between. The CDR3 spells CASSRDGVNTEAFF. The CDR3 DNA is TGTGCCAGCAGCCGGGACGGAGTGAACACTGAAGCTTTCTTT.

In this sample, this clonotype turned up many times. The genes are TRBV5-1 and TRBJ2-5; D is perhaps TRBD2 (6 bases). The CDR3 is 16 amino acids. V lost 3 bases and J lost 4, with 19 bases in between. Germline lookup yields CDR1 SGHRS and CDR2 YFSETQ. CDR3 coding DNA: TGCGCCAGCAGCTCGGGGGACTTGCCGCAGAGAGAGACCCAGTACTTC. Protein sequence: CASSSGDLPQRETQYF.

This clonotype was seen only a few times. V and J are TRBV5-1 and TRBJ2-2; the D gene is possibly TRBD2 (7 bases). The germline gives CDR1 SGHRS, CDR2 YFSETQ. V dropped 4 bases and J dropped 0 bases, with 13 bases sitting between them. This CDR3 has 16 amino acids. The CDR3 bases are TGCGCCAGCAGCCTGGGGGGGCCAGCGAACACCGGGGAGCTGTTTTTT. As protein: CASSLGGPANTGELFF.

This clonotype showed up many times. The chain carries TRBV6-5 and TRBJ2-1, with D perhaps matching TRBD1 (5 bases). Germline-derived CDR1 and CDR2 are MNHEY and SVGAGI. V was pared by 0 bases and J by 4 bases, with 10 bases between. The CDR3 sequence is 15 residues long. CDR3 DNA: TGTGCCAGCAGTTACTCTGACAGAGGATACAATGAGCAGTTCTTC. Its protein is CASSYSDRGYNEQFF.

This clonotype turned up a few times. The V gene is TRBV12-3 or TRBV12-4, the J gene TRBJ2-3; maybe TRBD1 (5 bases). The CDR3 has 12 residues. V lost 7 bases, J lost 4 bases, and 9 bases lay in between. CDR3 nucleotides: TGTGCCAGCAAAGGGGATGCAGATACGCAGTATTTT. Translation gives CASKGDADTQYF.

The J gene is TRBJ2-7, the V gene TRBV6-7, with D possibly TRBD1 on 6 matching bases. TRBV6-7 is an ORF; its function is uncertain. With 7 bases removed from V and 0 bases from J, the gap between germline ends came to 16 bases. The CDR3 contains 15 residues. The CDR3 reads CASTHDRSTSYEQYV. The CDR3 DNA sequence: TGTGCCAGCACCCACGACAGGTCCACCTCCTACGAGCAGTACGTC.

This clonotype was counted many times. The chain links TRBV7-2 to TRBJ2-2, with TRBD1 matching over 8 bases. Germline-derived CDR1 and CDR2 are SGHTA and FQGNSA. V lost 4 bases, J lost 5 bases, and 3 bases stayed unmatched. The CDR3 length is 14 residues. This chain's CDR3 is CASSSDRATGELFF. Here the CDR3 DNA reads TGTGCCAGCAGCTCGGACAGGGCTACCGGGGAGCTGTTTTTT. Full variable domain (remainder filled in from reference TRBV7-2 and TRBJ2-2): GAGVSQSPSNKVTEKGKDVELRCDPISGHTALYWYRQSLGQGLEFLIYFQGNSAPDKSGLPSDRFSAERTGGSVSTLTIQRTQQEDSAVYLCASSSDRATGELFFGEGSRLTVL.